This TCR beta chain derives from a study of blood T cells in healthy people across ages. Study-level results: Diversity of TCR beta correlated strongly with naive T cell percentage. Per million T cells, TCR beta diversity dropped about linearly as age rose. PBMCs left unsorted prevented a conclusive naive versus antigen-experienced comparison.

The CDR3 sequence is 14 residues long. The germline V gene has CDR1 DFQATT and CDR2 SNEGSKA (reference sequence). The trim removed 6 bases at V and 7 bases at J, leaving 10 bases unmatched. Combining a sample-barcoded 5' primer with a J-beta primer mix, a second PCR ran for roughly 6 to 11 cycles. Via MiXCR, TCRdb re-called the 5' RACE reads, giving one row per CDR3 protein. This sample has about 900,000 distinct CDR3 sequences, with 62% found just once. Worth noting for this clonotype: The antigen remains undetermined.

V usage is TRBV20-1 and J usage is TRBJ1-3; TRBD1 matches 9 bases. The sequenced sample consisted of blood. The source is a man aged 25 to 40 in good health. The CDR3 loop is CSARSGTGLNTIYF. As DNA, the CDR3 is TGCAGTGCCAGATCCGGGACAGGGCTGAACACCATATATTTT.